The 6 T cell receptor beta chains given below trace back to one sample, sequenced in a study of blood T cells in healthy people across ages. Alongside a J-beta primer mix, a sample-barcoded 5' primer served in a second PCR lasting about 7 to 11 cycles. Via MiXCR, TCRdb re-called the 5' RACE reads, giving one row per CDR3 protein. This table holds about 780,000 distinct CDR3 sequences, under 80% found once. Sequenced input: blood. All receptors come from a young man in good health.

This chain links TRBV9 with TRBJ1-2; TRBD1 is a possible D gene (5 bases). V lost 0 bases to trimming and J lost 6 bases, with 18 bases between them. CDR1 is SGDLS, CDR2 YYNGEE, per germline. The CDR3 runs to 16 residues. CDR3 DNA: TGTGCCAGCAGCGTAGTAGCATGGGGCCAGGGTGATGGCTACACCTTC. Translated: CASSVVAWGQGDGYTF.

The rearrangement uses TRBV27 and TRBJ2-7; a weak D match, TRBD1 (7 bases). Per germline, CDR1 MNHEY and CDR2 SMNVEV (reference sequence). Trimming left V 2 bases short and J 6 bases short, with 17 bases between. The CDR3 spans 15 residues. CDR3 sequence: CASSLPGGKYSEQYF. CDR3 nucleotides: TGTGCCAGCAGTTTACCAGGGGGGAAGTATAGCGAGCAGTACTTC.

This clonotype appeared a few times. CDR3 in DNA: TGTGCCAGCAACGGACAGGGGCCGTACGAGCAGTACTTC. It is translated as CASNGQGPYEQYF. The chain employs TRBV2 and TRBJ2-7; 9 bases align to TRBD1. Germline V gene data show CDR1 as SNHLY and CDR2 as FYNNEI. The V and J ends lost 7 bases and 4 bases, in that order; junction bases with no gene match: 5. This CDR3 is built from 13 residues.

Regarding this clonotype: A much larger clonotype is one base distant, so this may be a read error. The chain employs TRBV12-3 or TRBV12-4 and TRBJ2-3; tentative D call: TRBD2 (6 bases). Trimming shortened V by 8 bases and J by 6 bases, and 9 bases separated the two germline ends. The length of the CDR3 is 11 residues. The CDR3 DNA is TGTGCCAGCGCTGGGGGGGATACGCAGTATTTT. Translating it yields CASAGGDTQYF.

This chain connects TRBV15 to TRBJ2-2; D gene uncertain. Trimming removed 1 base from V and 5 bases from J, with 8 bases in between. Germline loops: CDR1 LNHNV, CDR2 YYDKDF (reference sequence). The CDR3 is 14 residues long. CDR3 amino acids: CATSRGGVTGELFF. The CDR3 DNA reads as TGTGCCACCAGCAGAGGCGGTGTAACCGGGGAGCTGTTTTTT.

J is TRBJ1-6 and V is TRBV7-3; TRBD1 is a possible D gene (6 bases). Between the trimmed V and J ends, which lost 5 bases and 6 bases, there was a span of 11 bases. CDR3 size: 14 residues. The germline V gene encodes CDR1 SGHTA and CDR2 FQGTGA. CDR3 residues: CASSVGGANSPLHF. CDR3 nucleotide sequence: TGTGCCAGCAGCGTAGGGGGGGCTAATTCACCCCTCCACTTT.